The clone carrying this T cell receptor (beta chain) has more than one count but fewer than ten. Enrollment of patients from Seattle took place during active infection, with longitudinal follow-up. This sample stems from a study of blood T cell repertoires in COVID-19. Study background: The samples span acute and convalescent COVID-19 from the United States, Italy and Spain. Sample material is recorded as cDNA or gDNA derived from T cells, B-cell-depleted T cells, or PBMCs.

CDR3 length: 12 residues. V lost 8 bases to trimming and J lost 11 bases; unmatched junction nucleotides: 10. CDR1 is ENHRY and CDR2 is SYGVKD in the germline V gene. Authors' processing steps: Estimated nucleated cell counts came from reference gene primer amplification. Libraries were prepared by immunoSEQ multiplex PCR; TCRdb keeps only in-frame clonotypes and omits some of them. For V, J and clone size, that table is used; D and trimming come from the DNA. The repertoire holds under 200,000 clones, with around 74% as singletons. The chain carries TRBV10-3 and TRBJ1-1; TRBD1 matches 8 bases. Sample: peripheral blood. This clonotype originated in a woman aged 60-75 years with COVID-19, enrolled during active disease. This chain's CDR3 is CAIGSTGDDAFF. In DNA form, the CDR3 reads TGTGCCATCGGCTCGACAGGGGACGACGCTTTCTTT.